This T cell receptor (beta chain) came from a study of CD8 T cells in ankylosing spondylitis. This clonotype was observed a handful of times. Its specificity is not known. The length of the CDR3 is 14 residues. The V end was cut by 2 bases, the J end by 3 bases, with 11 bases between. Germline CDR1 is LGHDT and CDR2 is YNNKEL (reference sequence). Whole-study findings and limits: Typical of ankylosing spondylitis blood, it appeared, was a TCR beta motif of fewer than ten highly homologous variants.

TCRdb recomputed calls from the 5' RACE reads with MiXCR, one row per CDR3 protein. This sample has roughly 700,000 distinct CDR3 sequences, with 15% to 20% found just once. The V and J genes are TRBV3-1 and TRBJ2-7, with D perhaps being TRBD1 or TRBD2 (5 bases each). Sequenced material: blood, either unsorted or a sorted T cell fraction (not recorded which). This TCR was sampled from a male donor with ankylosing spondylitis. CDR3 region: CASSQTGTDYEQYF. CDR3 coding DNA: TGTGCCAGCAGCCAAACCGGGACCGACTACGAGCAGTACTTC.